These 17 T cell receptor beta chains came from one sample sequenced in a study of control samples from healthy donors and cancer patients. Generated by immunoSEQ multiplex PCR, the TCRdb table keeps only in-frame clones and is missing some. Here the sample spans around 120,000 clones, around 87% being singletons. Sequences were obtained from PBMCs. The receptors stem from a woman between 45 and 60 years old with colorectal cancer.

The V and J genes are TRBV6-1 and TRBJ1-2; no definite D call. Trimming cost V 0 bases and J 7 bases, with 9 bases left between them. The CDR3 totals 13 residues. Germline CDR1 MNHNS, CDR2 SASEGT. CDR3 residues: CASSEAGQTGYTF. In DNA, the CDR3 is TGTGCCAGCAGTGAAGCTGGGCAGACTGGCTACACCTTC.

V is TRBV19 and J is TRBJ2-2; D is possibly TRBD1 (5 bases). Germline V gene sequence: CDR1 LNHDA, CDR2 SQIVND (reference sequence). V was clipped by 5 bases and J by 6 bases, with 22 bases between them. There are 17 residues in the CDR3. In nucleotides, the CDR3 is TGTGCCAGTAGTCCGACCCTAGGGGCCGGAAGGGCCGGGGAGCTGTTTTTT. The encoded protein is CASSPTLGAGRAGELFF.

The chain has TRBV3-1 (or the pseudogene TRBV3-2) and TRBJ2-1; D unresolved. Germline CDR1 is LGHDT and CDR2 is YNNKEL (reference sequence). The V end lost 4 bases, the J end lost 9 bases, and 19 bases lay between the germline ends. The length of the CDR3 is 15 residues. Here the CDR3 reads CASSRQPSGSGEQFF. Here the CDR3 DNA reads TGTGCCAGCAGCCGCCAACCGTCGGGTAGTGGTGAGCAGTTCTTC.

The rearrangement uses TRBV2 and TRBJ2-1; D may be TRBD1 (6 bases). The CDR3 sequence is 15 residues long. V was pared by 6 bases and J by 0 bases, with 12 bases between. The germline gives CDR1 SNHLY, CDR2 FYNNEI. CDR3 in amino acids: CASSLDSNSYNEQFF. The CDR3 region has the DNA TGTGCCAGCAGCCTGGACAGCAACTCCTACAATGAGCAGTTCTTC.

The rearrangement links TRBV7-9 to TRBJ1-3; D gene ambiguous. V was pared by 8 bases and J by 3 bases, with 11 bases between. CDR3 length: 13 amino acids. The germline CDR1 and CDR2 sequences are SEHNR and FQNEAQ (reference sequence). The CDR3 region has the DNA TGTGCCAGCGCTCCGTCGGGTGGAAACACCATATATTTT. It codes for CASAPSGGNTIYF.

A single count supports this clone. This chain links TRBV2 with TRBJ2-2, with D possibly being TRBD1 (6 bases). This CDR3 comprises 14 residues. V was pared by 11 bases and J by 0 bases, with 13 bases between. CDR1 is SNHLY, CDR2 FYNNEI, per germline. The CDR3 DNA follows: TGTGCCTCCAGGGGAAGTACGAACACCGGGGAGCTGTTTTTT. Its protein is CASRGSTNTGELFF.

The V and J genes are TRBV7-2 and TRBJ2-7; 7 nucleotides align to TRBD1. V lost 3 bases and J lost 4; bases outside the gene matches: 9. CDR1 is SGHTA, CDR2 FQGNSA, per germline. This CDR3 has 15 residues. CDR3 nucleotides: TGTGCCAGCAGCTTTTTGACACAGGGGAGATACGAGCAGTACTTC. This encodes CASSFLTQGRYEQYF.

V gene TRBV6-5 combines with J gene TRBJ1-1; D is unclear. This CDR3 spans 14 amino acids. Germline-derived CDR1 and CDR2 are MNHEY and SVGAGI. The V end was cut by 6 bases, the J end by 0 bases, with 11 bases between. The CDR3 DNA is TGTGCCAGCAGCCTATTGGAGTTGAACACTGAAGCTTTCTTT. As protein: CASSLLELNTEAFF.

V and J are TRBV6-5 and TRBJ2-7; D not resolved. The CDR3 consists of 15 residues. Trimming took 2 bases from V and 2 from J, leaving 13 bases between them. Germline V gives CDR1 MNHEY, CDR2 SVGAGI. CDR3 in DNA: TGTGCCAGCAGTTACAGCCCGGACGGACCCTACGAGCAGTACTTC. The encoded protein is CASSYSPDGPYEQYF.

The chain links TRBV30 to TRBJ2-7; D is unclear. Germline V gene sequence: CDR1 GTSNPN, CDR2 SVGIG (reference sequence). Trimming took off 2 bases at V and 5 bases at J, with 10 bases between the two ends. CDR3 size: 12 residues. CDR3 in amino acids: CAWSPRRNEQYF. The CDR3 DNA reads as TGTGCCTGGAGTCCGCGGCGAAACGAGCAGTACTTC. Supplemented by reference TRBV30 and TRBJ2-7, the full variable domain reads SQTIHQWPATLVQPVGSPLSLECTVEGTSNPNLYWYRQAAGRGLQLLFYSVGIGQISSEVPQNLSASRPQDRQFILSSKKLLLSDSGFYLCAWSPRRNEQYFGPGTRLTVT.

The V and J genes are TRBV30 and TRBJ1-4; D is ambiguous. The V end was cut by 2 bases, the J end by 7 bases, with 8 bases between. The CDR3 is made up of 12 amino acids. Germline lookup yields CDR1 GTSNPN and CDR2 SVGIG (reference sequence). The CDR3 DNA is TGTGCCTGGAGTCACACGATTGAAAAACTGTTTTTT. This codes for CAWSHTIEKLFF. The variable domain in full, completed from reference TRBV30 and TRBJ1-4, reads SQTIHQWPATLVQPVGSPLSLECTVEGTSNPNLYWYRQAAGRGLQLLFYSVGIGQISSEVPQNLSASRPQDRQFILSSKKLLLSDSGFYLCAWSHTIEKLFFGSGTQLSVL.

V gene TRBV19 combines with J gene TRBJ1-2, with a tentative D call TRBD1 (5 bases). V was shortened by 4 bases and J by 3 bases, with 15 bases between the two germline ends. CDR3 length: 15 residues. CDR1 is LNHDA and CDR2 is SQIVND in the germline V gene (reference sequence). The CDR3 reads CASSRHQGVDYGYTF. The CDR3 DNA reads TGTGCCAGTAGTAGGCACCAGGGTGTAGACTATGGCTACACCTTC. The full variable domain, with the rest looked up from reference TRBV19 and TRBJ1-2, is DGGITQSPKYLFRKEGQNVTLSCEQNLNHDAMYWYRQDPGQGLRLIYYSQIVNDFQKGDIAEGYSVSREKKESFPLTVTSAQKNPTAFYLCASSRHQGVDYGYTFGSGTRLTVV.

This chain uses TRBV20-1 with TRBJ2-7; D is unclear. The CDR3 extends over 10 amino acids. Trimming pared 5 bases from V and 5 bases from J, leaving 7 bases between. CDR1 DFQATT and CDR2 SNEGSKA come from the germline V gene (reference sequence). The CDR3 loop is CSALFNEQYF. CDR3 sequence (DNA): TGCAGTGCTTTGTTCAACGAGCAGTACTTC.

The V gene is TRBV5-4, the J gene TRBJ1-2; unclear D gene. The CDR3 is 14 amino acids. V gave up 0 bases and J gave up 0 bases, with 6 bases separating them. The germline gives CDR1 SGHNT, CDR2 YYREEE (reference sequence). The CDR3 DNA follows: TGTGCCAGCAGCTTGGCCGGGACTAACTATGGCTACACCTTC. Its protein is CASSLAGTNYGYTF.

The V and J genes are TRBV27 and TRBJ2-2; D might be TRBD1 (6 bases). Germline V gene sequence: CDR1 MNHEY, CDR2 SMNVEV (reference sequence). The CDR3 covers 16 residues. V was trimmed by 3 bases and J by 5 bases, leaving 16 bases between them. CDR3 in DNA: TGTGCCAGCAGTTTGGTTGGACAGCGAACGACCGGGGAGCTGTTTTTT. The encoded protein is CASSLVGQRTTGELFF.

The genes are TRBV7-9 and TRBJ2-2; TRBD1 agrees at 8 bases. Germline CDR1 is SEHNR and CDR2 is FQNEAQ (reference sequence). The CDR3 consists of 16 residues. The V gene end was trimmed by 5 bases and the J gene end by 1 base; junction bases not matched to a gene: 6. CDR3 sequence: CASSPGTGQNTGELFF. CDR3 coding DNA: TGTGCCAGCAGCCCCGGGACAGGACAGAACACCGGGGAGCTGTTTTTT.

The chain recombines TRBV27 with TRBJ1-4; no clear D. Germline V gives CDR1 MNHEY, CDR2 SMNVEV (reference sequence). V shed 6 bases and J shed 4 bases, with 12 bases lying between them. This CDR3 spans 14 amino acids. The CDR3: CASRSPGGNEKLFF. In nucleotides, the CDR3 is TGTGCCAGCAGATCCCCCGGCGGTAATGAAAAACTGTTTTTT. Together with reference TRBV27 and TRBJ1-4, the CDR3 gives the full variable domain: EAQVTQNPRYLITVTGKKLTVTCSQNMNHEYMSWYRQDPGLGLRQIYYSMNVEVTDKGDVPEGYKVSRKEKRNFPLILESPSPNQTSLYFCASRSPGGNEKLFFGSGTQLSVL.